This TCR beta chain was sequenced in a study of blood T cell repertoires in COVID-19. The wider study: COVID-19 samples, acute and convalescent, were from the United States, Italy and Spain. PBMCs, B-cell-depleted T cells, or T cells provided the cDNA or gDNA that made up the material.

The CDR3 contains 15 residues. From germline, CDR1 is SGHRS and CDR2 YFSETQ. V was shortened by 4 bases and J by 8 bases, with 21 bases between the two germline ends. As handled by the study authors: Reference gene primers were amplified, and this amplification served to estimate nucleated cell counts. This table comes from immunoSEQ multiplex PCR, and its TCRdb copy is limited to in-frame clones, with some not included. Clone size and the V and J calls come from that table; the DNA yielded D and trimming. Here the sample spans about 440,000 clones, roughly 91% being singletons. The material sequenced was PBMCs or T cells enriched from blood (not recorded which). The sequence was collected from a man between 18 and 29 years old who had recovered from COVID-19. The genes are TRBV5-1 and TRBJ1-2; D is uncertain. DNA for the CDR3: TGCGCCAGCAGCACCGGAGGCGCTACCCTGGGCGGCTACACCTTC. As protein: CASSTGGATLGGYTF.